Below are 31 T cell receptor beta chains sequenced from a single sample in a study of blood T cell repertoires in COVID-19. Profiling relied on immunoSEQ multiplex PCR, and the TCRdb table lists in-frame clones only, not all of them. The sample has around 290,000 clones, about nine tenths seen once. The sample taken for sequencing was PBMCs or T cells enriched from blood (not recorded which). Receptors were obtained from a woman aged 40 to 49 who had recovered from COVID-19.

Notes on this clone: The junction and the germline gene differ at one end; a read error may be behind it. Other DNA sequences in the same sample also yield this CDR3. The chain couples TRBV5-6 to TRBJ1-2; D not resolved. The CDR3 is 13 residues long. Germline loops: CDR1 SGHDT, CDR2 YYEEEE. The CDR3 region has the DNA TGTGCTAGCAGCTTGGATACAGTAAATGGCTACACCTTC. It codes for CASSLDTVNGYTF.

The rearrangement links TRBV5-1 to TRBJ2-5; 7 nucleotides line up with TRBD2. The germline CDR1 and CDR2 sequences are SGHRS and YFSETQ. The CDR3 runs 13 residues. J gave up 3 bases and V 4 bases, and 3 bases lay outside the gene matches. The CDR3 protein is CASSVREEETQYF. The DNA of the CDR3 is TGCGCCAGCAGCGTCCGGGAGGAAGAGACCCAGTACTTC.

The chain is built from TRBV19 and TRBJ2-2, with D tentatively TRBD2 (7 bases). Trimming cost V 8 bases and J 4 bases, with 14 bases left between them. This CDR3 spans 14 amino acids. CDR1 and CDR2 (germline): LNHDA, SQIVND (reference sequence). CDR3 DNA: TGTGCCAGTCAGGCGGGGGCTGCCACCGGGGAGCTGTTTTTT. It yields the protein CASQAGAATGELFF.

This clone was seen just once. This chain uses TRBV15 with TRBJ1-1, with D unresolved. The CDR3 is 13 residues long. CDR1 and CDR2 (germline): LNHNV, YYDKDF (reference sequence). V gave up 5 bases and J gave up 5 bases, with 12 bases separating them. The CDR3, as DNA: TGTGCCACCAGCGCTCAACAGAGAACTGAAGCTTTCTTT. It yields the protein CATSAQQRTEAFF.

V is TRBV20-1 and J is TRBJ1-4; D unclear. The CDR3 covers 14 residues. The germline V and J ends were trimmed by 3 bases and 7 bases, with 15 bases remaining between them. Germline V lookup: CDR1 DFQATT, CDR2 SNEGSKA (reference sequence). DNA for the CDR3: TGCAGTGCTAGTTTCAGAGAAGCAGGTGAAAAACTGTTTTTT. Amino acids: CSASFREAGEKLFF.

The V and J genes are TRBV6-5 and TRBJ1-2; D perhaps matches TRBD1 (6 bases). Trimming stripped 6 bases from V and 1 base from J, with 12 bases between. The CDR3 is made up of 14 amino acids. Germline assignment: CDR1 MNHEY and CDR2 SVGAGI. The CDR3 DNA sequence: TGTGCCAGCAGGGCCTACAGGGATAACTATGGCTACACCTTC. It is translated as CASRAYRDNYGYTF.

V and J are TRBV5-4 and TRBJ1-1, with 7 bases fitting TRBD1. The CDR3 runs to 16 residues. Trimming at V came to 4 bases and at J to 1 base, leaving 10 bases not matched to a gene. The germline V gene encodes CDR1 SGHNT and CDR2 YYREEE (reference sequence). The CDR3: CASSLPTGRRNTEAFF. CDR3 nucleotides: TGTGCCAGCAGCCTGCCGACAGGGAGGAGGAACACTGAAGCTTTCTTT. The full variable domain, rest sourced from reference TRBV5-4 and TRBJ1-1, is ETGVTQSPTHLIKTRGQQVTLRCSSQSGHNTVSWYQQALGQGPQFIFQYYREEENGRGNFPPRFSGLQFPNYSSELNVNALELDDSALYLCASSLPTGRRNTEAFFGQGTRLTVV.

This chain links TRBV2 with TRBJ1-2, with 8 bases lining up with TRBD1. The CDR3 spans 13 residues. Germline loops: CDR1 SNHLY, CDR2 FYNNEI. V was pared by 5 bases and J by 6 bases, with 5 bases of the junction left unmatched. In DNA, the CDR3 is TGTGCCAGCAGTTACCTGACAGGGGATGGCTACACCTTC. Translating it yields CASSYLTGDGYTF.

A word on this clone: Additional DNA sequences in this sample encode the identical CDR3. This chain links TRBV5-1 with TRBJ1-1, with 7 bases that match TRBD1. V trimming: 3 bases; J trimming: 1 base; junction bases outside the gene matches: 3. Germline V gene sequence: CDR1 SGHRS, CDR2 YFSETQ. The CDR3 has 14 residues. Written as DNA, the CDR3 is TGCGCCAGCAGCTCTCAGGGGGGGAACACTGAAGCTTTCTTT. Its protein product is CASSSQGGNTEAFF. Full variable domain (rest looked up from reference TRBV5-1 and TRBJ1-1): KAGVTQTPRYLIKTRGQQVTLSCSPISGHRSVSWYQQTPGQGLQFLFEYFSETQRNKGNFPGRFSGRQFSNSRSEMNVSTLELGDSALYLCASSSQGGNTEAFFGQGTRLTVV.

J is TRBJ2-3 and V is TRBV18; D is possibly TRBD2 (6 bases). Germline V gives CDR1 KGHSH, CDR2 LQKENI. The CDR3 has 15 residues. The V gene lost 4 bases and the J gene lost 3 bases, with 14 bases spanning the gap. DNA for the CDR3: TGTGCCAGCTCACTACAACCTGGGGGGACAGATACGCAGTATTTT. It translates to CASSLQPGGTDTQYF.

V is TRBV7-2 and J is TRBJ2-1; maybe TRBD2 (7 bases). Germline values: CDR1 SGHTA, CDR2 FQGNSA. The CDR3 runs 17 residues. Trimming pared 1 base from V and 8 bases from J, leaving 21 bases between. Written as DNA, the CDR3 is TGTGCCAGCAGCTTAGAATGGGGGGGGGCCGAATACTATGAGCAGTTCTTC. This sequence encodes CASSLEWGGAEYYEQFF.

This clone has a single count. The chain joins TRBV10-3 to TRBJ2-1; TRBD2 matches at 9 bases. The CDR3 length is 14 residues. V lost 6 bases to trimming and J lost 6 bases; unmatched junction nucleotides: 6. Germline loops: CDR1 ENHRY, CDR2 SYGVKD. CDR3 nucleotides: TGTGCCATCAGGCGACTAGCGGAGGGCAATGAGCAGTTCTTC. Translation gives CAIRRLAEGNEQFF.

This chain uses TRBV10-3 with TRBJ1-2, with no clear D. The V and J ends lost 0 bases and 8 bases respectively, with 16 bases between them. The CDR3 runs 15 residues. Germline CDR1 ENHRY, CDR2 SYGVKD. The CDR3 sequence is CAISESTLFGEGYTF. The CDR3 nucleotides are TGTGCCATCAGTGAGTCGACTCTTTTCGGAGAGGGCTACACCTTC.

V and J are TRBV5-1 and TRBJ1-2; D is unresolved. V lost 0 bases and J lost 2, with 8 bases in between. The CDR3 spans 14 residues. Germline V CDR1 and CDR2: SGHRS, YFSETQ. The CDR3 DNA sequence: TGCGCCAGCAGCTTGGAGACACACAACTATGGCTACACCTTC. Its protein product is CASSLETHNYGYTF.

V usage is TRBV2 and J usage is TRBJ2-3, with a weak D call TRBD2 (5 bases). V was cut by 3 bases and J by 2 bases, with 9 bases left in between. The CDR3 runs 14 residues. Germline lookup yields CDR1 SNHLY and CDR2 FYNNEI. CDR3 region: CASSDQRFTDTQYF. CDR3 DNA: TGTGCCAGCAGTGACCAGCGGTTCACAGATACGCAGTATTTT.

This sequence joins TRBV19 and TRBJ2-1; 7 bases are a match to TRBD2. The CDR3 has 18 residues. J lost 7 bases, V lost 1 base, and 16 bases had no gene match. Germline V gene lookup returns CDR1 LNHDA and CDR2 SQIVND (reference sequence). The CDR3 loop reads CASSIVTGLGLRRNEQFF. The CDR3, as DNA: TGTGCCAGTAGTATAGTCACTGGATTGGGACTAAGAAGGAATGAGCAGTTCTTC.

The chain joins TRBV10-1 to TRBJ1-3; the D gene is possibly TRBD1 (5 bases). Germline V gene lookup returns CDR1 WNHNN and CDR2 SYGVQD (reference sequence). Trimming cost V 8 bases and J 0 bases, with 17 bases left between them. The CDR3 totals 16 residues. The CDR3 region has the DNA TGCGCCAGCTATCCCGACAGTTTACCCTCTGGAAACACCATATATTTT. It translates to CASYPDSLPSGNTIYF.

The CDR3 loop is CASMRSSGGAVTGELFF. The CDR3, as DNA: TGTGCCAGCATGAGATCTAGCGGGGGGGCGGTCACCGGGGAGCTGTTTTTT. The rearrangement uses TRBV2 and TRBJ2-2, with 12 positions matching TRBD2. The junction had 10 bases not matched to a gene; V was cut back by 7 bases and J by 4 bases. CDR3 length: 17 residues. Germline V lookup: CDR1 SNHLY, CDR2 FYNNEI.

V and J are TRBV7-9 and TRBJ1-1; the D is unclear. Between the trimmed V and J ends, which lost 3 bases and 1 base, there was a span of 9 bases. This CDR3 region has 14 residues. CDR1 SEHNR and CDR2 FQNEAQ come from the germline V gene (reference sequence). The CDR3, as DNA: TGTGCCAGCAGCTTCTCAGTCCCGAACACTGAAGCTTTCTTT. Translated, it gives CASSFSVPNTEAFF. Complete variable domain (other parts from reference TRBV7-9 and TRBJ1-1): DTGVSQNPRHKITKRGQNVTFRCDPISEHNRLYWYRQTLGQGPEFLTYFQNEAQLEKSRLLSDRFSAERPKGSFSTLEIQRTEQGDSAMYLCASSFSVPNTEAFFGQGTRLTVV.

The gene calls are TRBV18 and TRBJ1-3, with 8 bases fitting TRBD1. This CDR3 spans 16 amino acids. V trimming: 4 bases; J trimming: 0 bases; junction bases outside the gene matches: 5. From germline, CDR1 is KGHSH and CDR2 LQKENI. In DNA form, the CDR3 reads TGTGCCAGCTCACGAGGACAGGGAGGCTCTGGAAACACCATATATTTT. Protein: CASSRGQGGSGNTIYF.

The chain uses TRBV5-1 and TRBJ1-3; D gene ambiguous. Germline CDR1 reads SGHRS; CDR2 reads YFSETQ. The CDR3 extends over 14 amino acids. V lost 4 bases and J lost 1, with 9 bases in between. The CDR3 DNA reads TGCGCCAGCAGCCGGGAAGGGTCTGGAAACACCATATATTTT. This translates into CASSREGSGNTIYF.

The rearrangement links TRBV4-1 to TRBJ1-1, with 7 bases matching TRBD1. V was pared by 1 base and J by 3 bases, with 5 bases of the junction left unmatched. The CDR3 runs 15 residues. Germline-derived CDR1 and CDR2 are MGHRA and YSYEKL. The CDR3 region has the DNA TGCGCCAGCAGCCAAGTCTACAGGGGTCACACTGAAGCTTTCTTT. Residues: CASSQVYRGHTEAFF.

This sequence joins TRBV20-1 and TRBJ2-7; D unresolved. Germline-derived CDR1 and CDR2 are DFQATT and SNEGSKA (reference sequence). V dropped 4 bases and J dropped 2 bases, with 6 bases sitting between them. This CDR3 contains 11 residues. CDR3 loop: CSAIGPYEQYF. Written as DNA, the CDR3 is TGCAGTGCTATTGGGCCCTACGAGCAGTACTTC.

The chain carries TRBV5-1 and TRBJ1-2, with 11 bases that match TRBD1. Per germline, CDR1 SGHRS and CDR2 YFSETQ. V shed 6 bases and J 8 bases; nucleotides not matched to a gene: 6. This CDR3 spans 13 amino acids. The DNA for the CDR3 is TGCGCCAGCACTGGACAGGGGGCGTTCGGCTACACCTTC. Protein sequence: CASTGQGAFGYTF.

The chain has TRBV5-6 and TRBJ1-5, with TRBD1 matching over 7 bases. The trim removed 2 bases at V and 3 bases at J, leaving 2 bases unmatched. The CDR3 runs 14 residues. Germline CDR1 is SGHDT and CDR2 is YYEEEE. CDR3 loop: CASSLQGNNQPQHF. The DNA of the CDR3 is TGTGCCAGCAGCTTACAGGGGAACAATCAGCCCCAGCATTTT.

The genes are TRBV4-1 and TRBJ1-2, with 9 bases fitting TRBD1. Germline CDR1 MGHRA, CDR2 YSYEKL. The CDR3 sequence is 16 residues long. Losses at the gene ends were 0 bases for V and 4 bases for J; bases not matched to a gene: 6. Here the CDR3 reads CASSQEGVGQGYGYTF. The CDR3, as DNA: TGCGCCAGCAGCCAAGAAGGGGTGGGACAGGGCTATGGCTACACCTTC.

The chain uses TRBV5-1 and TRBJ2-5, with 7 bases identical to TRBD1. Trimming took 3 bases from V and 9 from J; bases not matched to a gene: 8. CDR3 length: 13 residues. In germline, CDR1 is SGHRS, CDR2 YFSETQ. The CDR3 loop reads CASSSGQVWAQYF. The DNA for the CDR3 is TGCGCCAGCAGCTCCGGACAGGTCTGGGCCCAGTACTTC.

The gene calls are TRBV2 and TRBJ1-5; 7 bases match TRBD1. V trimming: 6 bases; J trimming: 11 bases; junction bases outside the gene matches: 10. The CDR3 consists of 13 residues. Germline CDR1 reads SNHLY; CDR2 reads FYNNEI. CDR3 loop: CASRYTGQGAQHF. In DNA, the CDR3 is TGTGCCAGCAGGTACACCGGGCAGGGGGCCCAGCATTTT.

The chain recombines TRBV25-1 with TRBJ2-7; no clear D gene. Germline CDR1 and CDR2: MGHDK and SYGVNS. The V gene lost 4 bases and the J gene lost 0 bases, with 10 bases spanning the gap. The CDR3 totals 14 residues. The CDR3 reads CASSVSGFSYEQYF. The CDR3 DNA sequence: TGTGCCAGCAGTGTGTCCGGTTTCTCCTACGAGCAGTACTTC.

This chain joins TRBV5-4 and TRBJ1-1; perhaps TRBD1 as D (5 bases). V was clipped by 4 bases and J by 4 bases, with 11 bases between them. The CDR3 sequence is 13 residues long. Per the germline V gene, CDR1 is SGHNT and CDR2 is YYREEE (reference sequence). CDR3 residues: CASSTPGVTEAFF. CDR3 nucleotide sequence: TGTGCCAGCAGCACCCCGGGGGTCACTGAAGCTTTCTTT. The variable domain in full, with the rest retrieved from reference TRBV5-4 and TRBJ1-1, is ETGVTQSPTHLIKTRGQQVTLRCSSQSGHNTVSWYQQALGQGPQFIFQYYREEENGRGNFPPRFSGLQFPNYSSELNVNALELDDSALYLCASSTPGVTEAFFGQGTRLTVV.

CDR3 nucleotides: TGTGCCAGCAGCTTCAACAGTCCTGGGAACACTGAAGCTTTCTTT. Residues: CASSFNSPGNTEAFF. The chain carries TRBV7-8 and TRBJ1-1; D is undetermined. In germline, CDR1 is SGHVS, CDR2 FQNEAQ. V dropped 3 bases and J dropped 1 base, with 12 bases sitting between them. The CDR3 runs 15 residues.